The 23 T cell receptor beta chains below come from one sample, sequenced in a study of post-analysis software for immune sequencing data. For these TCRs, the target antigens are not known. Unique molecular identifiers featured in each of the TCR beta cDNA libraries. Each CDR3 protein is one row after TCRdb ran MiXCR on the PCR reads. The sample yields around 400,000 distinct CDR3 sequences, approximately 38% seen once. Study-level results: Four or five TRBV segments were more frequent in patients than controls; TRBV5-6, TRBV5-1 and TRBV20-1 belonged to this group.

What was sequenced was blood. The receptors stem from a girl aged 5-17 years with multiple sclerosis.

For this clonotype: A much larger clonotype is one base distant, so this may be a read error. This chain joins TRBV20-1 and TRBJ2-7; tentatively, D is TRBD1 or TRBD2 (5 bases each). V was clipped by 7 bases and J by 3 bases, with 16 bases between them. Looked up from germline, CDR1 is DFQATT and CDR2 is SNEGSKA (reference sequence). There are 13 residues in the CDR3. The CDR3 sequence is CSGTGATGYEQYF. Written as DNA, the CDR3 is TGCAGTGGTACCGGGGCGACCGGCTACGAGCAGTACTTC.

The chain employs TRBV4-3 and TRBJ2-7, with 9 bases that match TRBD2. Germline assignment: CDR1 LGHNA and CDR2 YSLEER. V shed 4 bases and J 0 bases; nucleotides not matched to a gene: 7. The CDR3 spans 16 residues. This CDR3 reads CASSPLAGMASYEQYF. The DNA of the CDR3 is TGCGCCAGCAGCCCGCTAGCGGGGATGGCCTCCTACGAGCAGTACTTC.

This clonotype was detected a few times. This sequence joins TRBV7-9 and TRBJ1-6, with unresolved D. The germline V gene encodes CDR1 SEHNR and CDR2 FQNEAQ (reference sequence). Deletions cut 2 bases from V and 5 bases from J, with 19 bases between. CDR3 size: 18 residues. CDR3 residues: CASSLSGIYDPNNSPLHF. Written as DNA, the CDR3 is TGTGCCAGCAGCTTAAGTGGGATATACGACCCTAATAATTCACCCCTCCACTTT.

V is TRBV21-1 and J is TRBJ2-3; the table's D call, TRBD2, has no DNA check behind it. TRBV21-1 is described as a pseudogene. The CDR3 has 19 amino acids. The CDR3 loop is CASTYEPGLSGAGTDTQYF. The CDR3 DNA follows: TGTGCCAGCACCTACGAGCCCGGACTAAGCGGGGCTGGCACAGATACGCAGTATTTT.

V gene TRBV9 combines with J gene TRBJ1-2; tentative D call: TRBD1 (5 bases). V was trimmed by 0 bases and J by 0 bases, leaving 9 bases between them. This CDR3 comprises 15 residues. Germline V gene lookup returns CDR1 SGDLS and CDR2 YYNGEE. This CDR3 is CASSVGGGSNYGYTF. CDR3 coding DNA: TGTGCCAGCAGCGTAGGGGGGGGATCTAACTATGGCTACACCTTC.

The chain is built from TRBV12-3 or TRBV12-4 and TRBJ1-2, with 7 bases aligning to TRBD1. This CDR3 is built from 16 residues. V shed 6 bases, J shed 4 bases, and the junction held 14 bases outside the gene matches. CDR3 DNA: TGTGCCAGCAGCCCATCTAACAGGGGAGACGGCTATGGCTACACCTTC. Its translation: CASSPSNRGDGYGYTF.

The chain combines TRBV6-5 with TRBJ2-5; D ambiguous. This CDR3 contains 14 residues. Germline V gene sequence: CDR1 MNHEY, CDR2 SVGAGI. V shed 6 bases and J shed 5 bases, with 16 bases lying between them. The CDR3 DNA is TGTGCCAGCAGAATGGATGGGCGAGCGGAGACCCAGTACTTC. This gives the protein CASRMDGRAETQYF.

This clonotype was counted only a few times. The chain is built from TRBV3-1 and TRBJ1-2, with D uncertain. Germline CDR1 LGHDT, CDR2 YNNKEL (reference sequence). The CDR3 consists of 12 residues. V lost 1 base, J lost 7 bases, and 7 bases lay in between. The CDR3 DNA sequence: TGTGCCAGCAGCCAAGCGGAGCGTGGCTACACCTTC. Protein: CASSQAERGYTF.

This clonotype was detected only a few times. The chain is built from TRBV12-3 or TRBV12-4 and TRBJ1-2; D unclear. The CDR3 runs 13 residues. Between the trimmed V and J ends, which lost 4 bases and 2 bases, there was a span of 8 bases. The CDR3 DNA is TGTGCCAGCAGTTCTGAGGTCAACTATGGCTACACCTTC. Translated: CASSSEVNYGYTF.

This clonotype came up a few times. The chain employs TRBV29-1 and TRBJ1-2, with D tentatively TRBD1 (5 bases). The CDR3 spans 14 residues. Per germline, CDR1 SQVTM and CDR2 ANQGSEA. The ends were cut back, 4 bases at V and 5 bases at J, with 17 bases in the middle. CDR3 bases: TGCAGCGTTGTAGCCGACAGCTTTTTGTATGGCTACACCTTC. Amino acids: CSVVADSFLYGYTF. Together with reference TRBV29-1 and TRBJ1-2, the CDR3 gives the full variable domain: SAVISQKPSRDICQRGTSLTIQCQVDSQVTMMFWYRQQPGQSLTLIATANQGSEATYESGFVIDKFPISRPNLTFSTLTVSNMSPEDSSIYLCSVVADSFLYGYTFGSGTRLTVV.

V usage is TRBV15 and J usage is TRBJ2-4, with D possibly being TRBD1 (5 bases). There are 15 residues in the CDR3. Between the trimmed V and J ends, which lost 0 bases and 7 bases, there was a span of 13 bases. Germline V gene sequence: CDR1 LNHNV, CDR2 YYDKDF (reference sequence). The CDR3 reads CATSRDRFKGNIQYF. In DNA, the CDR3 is TGTGCCACCAGCAGAGATCGTTTTAAGGGGAACATTCAGTACTTC.

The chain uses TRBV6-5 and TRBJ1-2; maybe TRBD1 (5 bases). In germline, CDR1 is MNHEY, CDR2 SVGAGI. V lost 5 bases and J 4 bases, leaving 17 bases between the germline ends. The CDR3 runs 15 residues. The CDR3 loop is CASSTPGGGSYGYTF. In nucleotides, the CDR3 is TGTGCCAGCAGTACGCCCGGGGGAGGCAGCTATGGCTACACCTTC.

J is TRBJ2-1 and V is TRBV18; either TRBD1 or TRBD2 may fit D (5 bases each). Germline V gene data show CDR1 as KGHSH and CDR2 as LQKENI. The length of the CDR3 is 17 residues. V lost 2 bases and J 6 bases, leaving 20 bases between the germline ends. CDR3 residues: CASSPLTLGAASNEQFF. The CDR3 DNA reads TGTGCCAGCTCACCATTGACCCTCGGGGCCGCAAGCAATGAGCAGTTCTTC.

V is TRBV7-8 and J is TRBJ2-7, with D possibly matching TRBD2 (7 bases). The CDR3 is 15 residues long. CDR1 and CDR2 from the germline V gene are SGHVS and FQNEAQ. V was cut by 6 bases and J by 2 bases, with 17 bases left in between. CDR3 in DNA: TGTGCCAGCAGACGTAGGGGGGGGGCAACCTACGAGCAGTACTTC. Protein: CASRRRGGATYEQYF.

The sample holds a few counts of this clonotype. CDR3 loop: CASSEGDRGQGEQFF. The CDR3 DNA follows: TGTGCCAGCAGTGAAGGGGACAGGGGGCAAGGTGAGCAGTTCTTC. V is TRBV25-1 and J is TRBJ2-1, with TRBD1 identical over 12 bases. Germline CDR1 is MGHDK and CDR2 is SYGVNS. Trimming at V came to 2 bases and at J to 9 bases, leaving 5 bases not matched to a gene. This CDR3 is built from 15 residues.

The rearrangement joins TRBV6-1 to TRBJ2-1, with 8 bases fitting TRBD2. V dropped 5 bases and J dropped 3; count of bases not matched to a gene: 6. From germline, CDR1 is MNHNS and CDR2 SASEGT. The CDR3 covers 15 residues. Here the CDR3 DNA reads TGTGCCAGCAGTCGAAGCGGGGGAGACTACAATGAGCAGTTCTTC. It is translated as CASSRSGGDYNEQFF.

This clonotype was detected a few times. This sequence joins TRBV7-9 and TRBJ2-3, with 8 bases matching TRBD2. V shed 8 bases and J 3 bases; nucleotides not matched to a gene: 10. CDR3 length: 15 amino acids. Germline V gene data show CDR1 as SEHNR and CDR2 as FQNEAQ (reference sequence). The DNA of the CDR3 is TGTGCCAGCCGGGGGACAACGGGAGGGACAGATACGCAGTATTTT. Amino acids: CASRGTTGGTDTQYF.

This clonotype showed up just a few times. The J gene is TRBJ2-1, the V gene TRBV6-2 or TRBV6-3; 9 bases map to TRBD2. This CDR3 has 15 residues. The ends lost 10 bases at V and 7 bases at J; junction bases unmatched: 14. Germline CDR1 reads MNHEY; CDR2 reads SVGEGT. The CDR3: CATNAGGVGRNEQFF. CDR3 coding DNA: TGTGCCACAAACGCGGGAGGGGTAGGGAGGAATGAGCAGTTCTTC.

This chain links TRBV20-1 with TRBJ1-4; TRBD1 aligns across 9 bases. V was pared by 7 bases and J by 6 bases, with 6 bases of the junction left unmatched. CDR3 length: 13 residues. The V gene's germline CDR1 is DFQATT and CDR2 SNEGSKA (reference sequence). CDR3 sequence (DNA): TGCAGTGTCACACAGGGGGCAGATGAAAAACTGTTTTTT. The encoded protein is CSVTQGADEKLFF.

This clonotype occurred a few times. CDR3 protein: CASSSVIETENGYTF. In nucleotides, the CDR3 is TGTGCCAGCAGTTCTGTGATTGAGACAGAAAATGGCTACACCTTC. The rearrangement joins TRBV7-9 to TRBJ1-2, with a possible D match to TRBD1 (5 bases). V was cut by 6 bases and J by 6 bases, with 20 bases left in between. CDR3 length: 15 residues. Germline values: CDR1 SEHNR, CDR2 FQNEAQ (reference sequence). The full variable domain, with the rest looked up from reference TRBV7-9 and TRBJ1-2, is DTGVSQNPRHKITKRGQNVTFRCDPISEHNRLYWYRQTLGQGPEFLTYFQNEAQLEKSRLLSDRFSAERPKGSFSTLEIQRTEQGDSAMYLCASSSVIETENGYTFGSGTRLTVV.

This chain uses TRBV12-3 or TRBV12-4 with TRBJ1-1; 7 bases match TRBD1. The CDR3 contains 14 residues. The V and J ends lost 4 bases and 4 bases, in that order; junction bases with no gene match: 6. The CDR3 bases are TGTGCCAGCAGTTCACAGGGGTACGGCACTGAAGCTTTCTTT. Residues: CASSSQGYGTEAFF.

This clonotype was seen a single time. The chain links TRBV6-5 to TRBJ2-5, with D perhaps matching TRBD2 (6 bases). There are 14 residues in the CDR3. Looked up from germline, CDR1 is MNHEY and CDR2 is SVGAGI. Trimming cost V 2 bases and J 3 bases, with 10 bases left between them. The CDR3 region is CASSYEAGKETQYF. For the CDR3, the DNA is TGTGCCAGCAGTTACGAAGCGGGCAAAGAGACCCAGTACTTC.

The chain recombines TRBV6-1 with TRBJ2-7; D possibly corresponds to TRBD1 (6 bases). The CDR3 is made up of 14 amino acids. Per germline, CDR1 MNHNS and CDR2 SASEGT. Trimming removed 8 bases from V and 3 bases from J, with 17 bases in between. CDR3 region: CASGQQGAYYEQYF. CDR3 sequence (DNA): TGTGCCAGCGGGCAACAGGGTGCGTACTACGAGCAGTACTTC.